The rows below give T cell receptor beta chains drawn from one sample of a study of cytotoxic CD8 clonotypes in ibrutinib-treated CLL. Here immunoSEQ multiplex PCR was the method, and the copy in TCRdb shows in-frame clones only, minus some. The table has under 150,000 clones, around 80% seen once. The sample in question was PBMCs, obtained after 24 months of ibrutinib treatment. The receptors come from a human donor with chronic lymphocytic leukemia. Both conserved end residues are part of each CDR3. Each record gives: V gene, J gene, D gene, clone size, CDR3 protein, CDR3 DNA. The D gene is left open where the match is weak. Clone size appears in some rows only: once, few, many, or a class for an expanded clone.

>TRBV4-3|TRBJ2-7|-|-
CASSQSIGDTNYEQYF
TGCGCCAGCAGCCAATCCATCGGGGACACAAACTACGAGCAGTACTTC
>TRBV4-3|TRBJ2-5|-|few
CASSQDLYQETQYF
TGCGCCAGCAGCCAAGATCTGTACCAAGAGACCCAGTACTTC
>TRBV4-3|TRBJ1-6|-|-
CASSQNDRGSPLHF
TGCGCCAGCAGCCAGAACGACAGAGGATCACCCCTCCACTTT
>TRBV13|TRBJ2-1|-|-
CASSLGLDYNEQFF
TGTGCCAGCAGCTTAGGGTTAGACTACAATGAGCAGTTCTTC
>TRBV28|TRBJ1-2|-|-
CASSGLNYGYTF
TGTGCCAGCTCCGGGCTCAACTATGGCTACACCTTC
>TRBV19|TRBJ2-1|-|-
CASRSRAYNEQFF
TGTGCCAGTAGATCCAGGGCCTACAATGAGCAGTTCTTC
>TRBV18|TRBJ2-3|TRBD2|-
CASSPLAGGGRDTQYF
TGTGCCAGCTCACCCCTAGCGGGGGGCGGTCGGGATACGCAGTATTTT
>TRBV2|TRBJ1-2|TRBD1|few
CASSEARQGNYGYTF
TGTGCCAGCAGTGAAGCCCGACAGGGAAACTATGGCTACACCTTC
>TRBV11-2|TRBJ1-3|TRBD1|-
CASSLETGVAGNTIYF
TGTGCCAGCAGCTTAGAAACAGGGGTGGCTGGAAACACCATATATTTT
>TRBV9|TRBJ1-1|TRBD1|-
CASSADRGLNTEAFF
TGTGCCAGCAGCGCCGACAGGGGTCTGAACACTGAAGCTTTCTTT
>TRBV6-5|TRBJ1-6|-|few
CASSRAHSNSPLHF
TGTGCCAGCAGCAGGGCCCACTCTAATTCACCCCTCCACTTT
>TRBV27|TRBJ2-2|-|few
CASSIYTGELFF
TGTGCCAGCAGTATATACACCGGGGAGCTGTTTTTT
>TRBV7-2|TRBJ1-6|-|-
CASSLVGIRDSPLHF
TGTGCCAGCAGCTTAGTAGGGATACGGGATTCACCCCTCCACTTT
>TRBV7-2|TRBJ2-5|-|-
CASSLAGKGSVSQYF
TGTGCCAGCAGCTTAGCGGGGAAGGGCTCCGTTTCCCAGTACTTC
>TRBV7-5|TRBJ2-6|-|-
CVRSLETGPSGANVLTF
TGTGTCAGAAGCTTAGAAACAGGCCCCTCTGGGGCCAACGTCCTGACTTTC
>TRBV27|TRBJ1-2|-|-
CASKRGAGPLGGYTF
TGTGCCAGCAAACGGGGGGCGGGACCCCTGGGCGGCTACACCTTC
>TRBV27|TRBJ1-1|TRBD1|-
CASRPGQGWDTEAFF
TGTGCCAGCAGACCGGGACAGGGGTGGGACACTGAAGCTTTCTTT
>TRBV11-2|TRBJ1-5|-|-
CASTLLPGEPQHF
TGTGCCAGCACCCTTCTACCGGGTGAGCCCCAGCATTTT
>TRBV30|TRBJ2-2|TRBD1|-
CAWSALQGPGELFF
TGTGCCTGGAGTGCATTACAGGGGCCCGGGGAGCTGTTTTTT
>TRBV21-1|TRBJ2-2|-|-
CASSKASRGSAGELFF
TGTGCCAGCAGCAAAGCTTCGAGGGGGAGCGCCGGGGAGCTGTTTTTT
>TRBV4-3|TRBJ1-2|-|-
CASSQERDSNYGYTF
TGCGCCAGCAGCCAAGAACGGGATTCTAACTATGGCTACACCTTC
>TRBV19|TRBJ2-7|TRBD1|-
CASSIGNRGTYEQYF
TGTGCCAGTAGTATAGGTAACAGGGGGACCTACGAGCAGTACTTC
>TRBV25-1|TRBJ2-1|-|-
CASARTGWSYNEQFF
TGTGCCAGCGCCCGAACAGGGTGGTCCTACAATGAGCAGTTCTTC
>TRBV7-2|TRBJ2-5|TRBD2|-
CASSLGVSGAGLRTQYF
TGTGCCAGCAGCTTAGGGGTTAGCGGGGCCGGACTGAGGACCCAGTACTTC
>TRBV5-6|TRBJ2-6|-|once
CASSLVQFTGANVLTF
TGTGCCAGCAGCTTGGTTCAGTTTACTGGGGCCAACGTCCTGACTTTC
>TRBV7-2|TRBJ2-7|-|-
CASSLDLARTYEQYF
TGTGCCAGCAGCTTAGATCTTGCCAGAACCTACGAGCAGTACTTC
>TRBV27|TRBJ2-7|TRBD1|-
CASRPPGQDRQQYF
TGTGCCAGCAGACCACCGGGACAGGACCGGCAGCAGTACTTC
>TRBV5-5|TRBJ2-2|TRBD1|-
CASSLGTANTGELFF
TGTGCCAGCAGCCTCGGGACAGCGAACACCGGGGAGCTGTTTTTT
>TRBV6-5|TRBJ2-3|TRBD1|-
CASSRTGVLPVTQYF
TGTGCCAGCAGTAGGACAGGGGTTCTCCCAGTTACGCAGTATTTT
>TRBV6-5|TRBJ2-7|-|-
CASRRDSISYEQYF
TGTGCCAGCAGGAGAGACAGTATCTCCTACGAGCAGTACTTC
>TRBV6-1|TRBJ2-7|-|once
CASSAQGSYEQYF
TGTGCCAGCAGTGCGCAGGGATCCTACGAGCAGTACTTC
>TRBV5-3|TRBJ1-2|-|-
CARSFKGSGSGYTF
TGTGCCAGAAGCTTTAAGGGGAGTGGAAGTGGCTACACCTTC
>TRBV5-4|TRBJ2-7|TRBD1|few
CASSEKGQGSYEQYF
TGTGCCAGCAGCGAGAAGGGACAGGGCTCCTACGAGCAGTACTTC
>TRBV10-3|TRBJ1-5|-|-
CAISYDGNQPQHF
TGTGCCATCAGCTACGACGGAAATCAGCCCCAGCATTTT
>TRBV27|TRBJ2-7|TRBD1|-
CASSLGTGELYEQYF
TGTGCCAGCAGTTTAGGGACAGGGGAACTCTACGAGCAGTACTTC
>TRBV19|TRBJ1-5|TRBD1|-
CASSPLRTGWYRGNQPQHF
TGTGCCAGTTCGCCCCTGCGGACAGGGTGGTATAGAGGCAATCAGCCCCAGCATTTT
>TRBV29-1|TRBJ1-1|-|-
CSVGVGARVNTEAFF
TGCAGCGTTGGCGTGGGGGCAAGGGTGAACACTGAAGCTTTCTTT
>TRBV4-3|TRBJ2-3|-|-
CASSQSRGAPTDTQYF
TGCGCCAGCAGCCAATCTCGGGGGGCCCCCACAGATACGCAGTATTTT
>TRBV5-6|TRBJ1-5|TRBD1|-
CASSLGQGINQPQHF
TGTGCCAGCAGCTTGGGACAGGGGATTAATCAGCCCCAGCATTTT
>TRBV6-1|TRBJ1-2|TRBD1|-
CASSANRGLNYGYTF
TGTGCCAGCAGTGCCAACAGGGGCCTTAACTATGGCTACACCTTC
>TRBV5-1|TRBJ2-3|-|-
CASSLSGATDTQYF
TGCGCCAGCAGCTTGTCGGGGGCCACAGATACGCAGTATTTT
>TRBV19|TRBJ1-1|TRBD1|-
CASSRWDRRNTEAFF
TGTGCCAGTAGTCGTTGGGACAGGAGGAACACTGAAGCTTTCTTT
>TRBV6-5|TRBJ1-3|-|-
CASSITGSSGNTIYF
TGTGCCAGCAGTATCACAGGGAGCTCTGGAAACACCATATATTTT
>TRBV29-1|TRBJ2-7|-|few
CSVEVGSQGYEQYF
TGCAGCGTTGAGGTGGGTTCCCAGGGCTACGAGCAGTACTTC
>TRBV9|TRBJ2-2|TRBD2|-
CASSVVTSGGSNTGELFF
TGTGCCAGCAGCGTAGTTACTAGCGGGGGATCGAACACCGGGGAGCTGTTTTTT
>TRBV5-4|TRBJ1-1|-|-
CASSPPDRLLGGRAFF
TGTGCCAGCAGTCCGCCCGATAGGTTGTTAGGGGGACGGGCTTTCTTT
>TRBV19|TRBJ2-1|-|few
CASSRALYNEQFF
TGTGCCAGTAGTCGGGCCTTATACAATGAGCAGTTCTTC
>TRBV19|TRBJ2-2|-|few
CASRVTGELFF
TGTGCCAGTAGAGTCACCGGGGAGCTGTTTTTT
>TRBV5-5|TRBJ1-1|-|-
CASSLGVRAGNTEAFF
TGTGCCAGCAGCTTGGGGGTTCGGGCAGGGAACACTGAAGCTTTCTTT
>TRBV6-6|TRBJ2-5|TRBD2|-
CASSRSGGQQETQYF
TGTGCCAGCAGTCGTAGCGGGGGGCAGCAAGAGACCCAGTACTTC
>TRBV30|TRBJ2-5|-|once
CAWSVSGAGETQYF
TGTGCCTGGAGTGTGTCTGGGGCAGGGGAGACCCAGTACTTC
>TRBV7-9|TRBJ1-4|-|many
CASSPGTYATNEKLFF
TGTGCCAGCAGCCCCGGGACCTATGCAACTAATGAAAAACTGTTTTTT
>TRBV9|TRBJ1-1|-|-
CASSPGGNKNTEAFF
TGTGCCAGCAGCCCTGGTGGCAATAAGAACACTGAAGCTTTCTTT
>TRBV19|TRBJ2-5|TRBD1|-
CASSDRVETQYF
TGTGCCAGTAGTGACAGGGTGGAGACCCAGTACTTC